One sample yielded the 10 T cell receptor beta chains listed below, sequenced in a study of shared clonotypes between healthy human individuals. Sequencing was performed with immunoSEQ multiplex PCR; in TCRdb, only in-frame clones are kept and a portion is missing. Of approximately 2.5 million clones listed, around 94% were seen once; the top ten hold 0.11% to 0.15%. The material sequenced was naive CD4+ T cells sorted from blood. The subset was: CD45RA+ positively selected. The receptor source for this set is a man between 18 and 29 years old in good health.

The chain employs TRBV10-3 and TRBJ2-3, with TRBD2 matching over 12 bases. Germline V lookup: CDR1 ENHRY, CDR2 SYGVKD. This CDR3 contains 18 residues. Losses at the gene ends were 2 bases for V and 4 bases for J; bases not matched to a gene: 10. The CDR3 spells CAISERLAGAPRADTQYF. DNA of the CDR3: TGTGCCATCAGTGAGAGACTAGCGGGGGCCCCGCGGGCAGATACGCAGTATTTT.

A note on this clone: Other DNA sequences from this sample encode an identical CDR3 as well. The CDR3 nucleotides are TGTGCCAGCAGCTTGGGCCAGGGGGACACCGGGGAGCTGTTTTTT. Translation: CASSLGQGDTGELFF. J is TRBJ2-2 and V is TRBV5-4; 7 bases are a match to TRBD1. Germline V lookup: CDR1 SGHNT, CDR2 YYREEE (reference sequence). J was trimmed by 3 bases and V by 0 bases; bases with no gene match: 2. This CDR3 region has 15 residues.

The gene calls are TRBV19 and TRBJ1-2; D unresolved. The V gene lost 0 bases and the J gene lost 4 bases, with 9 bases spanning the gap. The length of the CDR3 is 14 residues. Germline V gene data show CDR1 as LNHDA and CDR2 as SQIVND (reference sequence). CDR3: CASSIDPRGYGYTF. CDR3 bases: TGTGCCAGTAGTATAGACCCCAGAGGCTATGGCTACACCTTC.

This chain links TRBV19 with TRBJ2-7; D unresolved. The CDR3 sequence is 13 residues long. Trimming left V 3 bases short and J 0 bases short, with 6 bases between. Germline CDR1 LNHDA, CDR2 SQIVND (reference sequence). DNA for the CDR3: TGTGCCAGTAGTATGGGCAGCTCCTACGAGCAGTACTTC. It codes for CASSMGSSYEQYF.

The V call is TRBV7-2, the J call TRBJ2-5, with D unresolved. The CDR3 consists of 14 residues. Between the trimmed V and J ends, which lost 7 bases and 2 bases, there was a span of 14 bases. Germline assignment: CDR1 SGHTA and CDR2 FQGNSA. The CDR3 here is CASTKPELQETQYF. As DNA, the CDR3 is TGTGCCAGCACCAAACCGGAACTACAAGAGACCCAGTACTTC.

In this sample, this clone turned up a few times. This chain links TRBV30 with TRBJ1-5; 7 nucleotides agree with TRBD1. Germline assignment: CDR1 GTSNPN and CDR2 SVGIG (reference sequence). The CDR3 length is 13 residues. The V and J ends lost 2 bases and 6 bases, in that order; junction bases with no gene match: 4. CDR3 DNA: TGTGCCTGGAGTACCACAGGGGTTCAGCCCCAGCATTTT. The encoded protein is CAWSTTGVQPQHF.

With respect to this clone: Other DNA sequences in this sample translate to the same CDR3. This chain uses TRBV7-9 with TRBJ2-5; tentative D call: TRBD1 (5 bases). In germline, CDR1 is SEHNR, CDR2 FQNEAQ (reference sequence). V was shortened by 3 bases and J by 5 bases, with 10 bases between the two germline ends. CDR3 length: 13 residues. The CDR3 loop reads CASSLQGRETQYF. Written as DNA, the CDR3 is TGTGCCAGCAGCTTGCAGGGTAGGGAGACCCAGTACTTC.

DNA of the CDR3: TGCAGTGCTAGGTCTTGGGACAGACTGTTTTTT. Its translation is CSARSWDRLFF. This sequence joins TRBV20-1 and TRBJ1-4; 7 bases map to TRBD1. In germline, CDR1 is DFQATT, CDR2 SNEGSKA (reference sequence). CDR3 length: 11 residues. The V segment lost 3 bases and the J segment 13 bases; nucleotides outside the gene matches: 5.

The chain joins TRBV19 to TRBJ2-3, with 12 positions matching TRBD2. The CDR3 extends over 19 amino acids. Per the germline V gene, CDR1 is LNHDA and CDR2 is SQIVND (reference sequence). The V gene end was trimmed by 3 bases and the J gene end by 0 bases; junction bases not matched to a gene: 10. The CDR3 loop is CASSMKRLAGVPSTDTQYF. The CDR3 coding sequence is TGTGCCAGTAGTATGAAGAGACTAGCGGGGGTGCCTAGCACAGATACGCAGTATTTT.

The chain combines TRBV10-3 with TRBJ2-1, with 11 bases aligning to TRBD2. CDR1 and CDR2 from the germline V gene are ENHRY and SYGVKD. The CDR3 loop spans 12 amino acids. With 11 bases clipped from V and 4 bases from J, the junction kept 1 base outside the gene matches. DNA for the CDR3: TGTGCCGCTAGCGGGAGGTACAATGAGCAGTTCTTC. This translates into CAASGRYNEQFF.